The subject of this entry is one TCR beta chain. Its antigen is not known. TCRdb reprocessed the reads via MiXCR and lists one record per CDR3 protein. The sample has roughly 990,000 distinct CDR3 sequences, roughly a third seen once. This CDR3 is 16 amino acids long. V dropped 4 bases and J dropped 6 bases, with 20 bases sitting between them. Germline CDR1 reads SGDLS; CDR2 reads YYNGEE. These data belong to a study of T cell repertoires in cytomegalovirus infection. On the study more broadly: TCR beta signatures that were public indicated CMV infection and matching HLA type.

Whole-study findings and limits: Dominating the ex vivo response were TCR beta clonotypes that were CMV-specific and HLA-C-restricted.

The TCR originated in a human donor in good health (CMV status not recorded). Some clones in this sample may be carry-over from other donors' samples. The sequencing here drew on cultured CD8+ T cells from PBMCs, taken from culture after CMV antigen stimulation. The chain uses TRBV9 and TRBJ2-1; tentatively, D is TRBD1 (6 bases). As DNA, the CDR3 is TGTGCCAGCAGCTTACCACAGGGATTAAAAGTCAATGAGCAGTTCTTC. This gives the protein CASSLPQGLKVNEQFF.